Listed below are T cell receptor beta chains from one sample, sequenced in a study of T cells in Graves' hyperthyroidism and ophthalmopathy. Each CDR3 protein gets one entry after TCRdb re-called the multiplex PCR reads with MiXCR. The sample shows over 500,000 distinct CDR3 sequences, 46% of them seen only once. The sequencing sample was made of peripheral blood or thyroid tissue (not recorded which). The receptors were gathered from an adult woman with Graves' disease, either hyperthyroidism or ophthalmopathy (not recorded which). CDR3s include the opening cysteine and the closing phenylalanine or tryptophan. Fields, in order: V gene, J gene, CDR3 length, D gene, clone size, CDR3 protein, CDR3 DNA. A D gene is named only where the DNA matches it firmly. Rows may omit the clone size; those that give it use once, few, many or a size class.

>TRBV19|TRBJ2-7|15|TRBD2|many
CASSRLAGGSYEQYF
TGTGCCAGTTCCAGACTAGCGGGAGGGTCCTACGAGCAGTACTTC
>TRBV7-9|TRBJ2-5|12|NA|NA
CASIAREETQYF
TGTGCCAGCATAGCCAGGGAAGAGACCCAGTACTTC
>TRBV7-2|TRBJ2-5|15|NA|NA
CASSLGIPFGETQYF
TGTGCCAGCAGCTTAGGTATCCCGTTCGGGGAGACCCAGTACTTC
>TRBV11-1|TRBJ1-4|16|TRBD1|NA
CASSFDLQGGNEKLFF
TGTGCCAGCAGCTTCGACTTACAGGGGGGGAATGAAAAACTGTTTTTT
>TRBV28|TRBJ1-1|13|NA|many
CASSPAVNTEAFF
TGTGCCAGCAGCCCAGCCGTGAACACTGAAGCTTTCTTT
>TRBV20-1|TRBJ1-6|14|NA|once
CSARQTASSSPLHF
TGCAGTGCTAGACAGACAGCCTCATCTAGTCCCCTCCACTTT
>TRBV2|TRBJ1-6|16|NA|once
CASSQLVRKRDSPLHF
TGCGCCAGCAGCCAACTTGTCCGGAAACGGGATTCACCCCTCCACTTT
>TRBV5-5|TRBJ1-1|16|TRBD1|NA
CASSLFGGTVHTEAFF
TGTGCCAGCAGTTTATTTGGGGGGACAGTCCACACTGAAGCTTTCTTT
>TRBV19|TRBJ2-5|12|NA|many
CAIQRGQETQYF
TGTGCCATACAGCGAGGCCAAGAGACCCAGTACTTC
>TRBV20-1|TRBJ1-5|13|TRBD1|many
CSAGQGANQPQHF
TGCAGTGCTGGGCAGGGGGCCAATCAGCCCCAGCATTTT
>TRBV20-1|TRBJ1-4|14|NA|few
CSARVVAGSEKLFF
TGCAGTGCTAGAGTTGTGGCGGGAAGTGAAAAACTGTTTTTT
>TRBV7-2|TRBJ1-1|15|NA|NA
CASNPSAGARTEAFF
TGTGCCAGCAACCCTTCCGCGGGGGCGCGCACTGAAGCTTTCTTT
>TRBV11-2|TRBJ2-7|15|NA|NA
CASSLTGTQLYEQYF
TGTGCCAGCAGCTTAACCGGGACCCAGCTTTACGAGCAGTACTTC
>TRBV15|TRBJ2-5|16|TRBD2|many
CATSRLAGGRQETQYF
TGTGCCACCAGTAGGCTAGCGGGAGGCCGTCAAGAGACCCAGTACTTC
>TRBV11-2|TRBJ2-7|19|TRBD2|NA
CASSRSPRTSGRRNNEQYF
TGTGCCAGCAGCCGATCCCCGCGTACTAGCGGGAGGAGGAACAATGAGCAGTACTTC
>TRBV29-1|TRBJ1-2|15|TRBD1|many
CSVKKVRTGDYGYTF
TGCAGCGTTAAAAAAGTAAGGACAGGGGACTATGGCTACACCTTC
>TRBV10-1|TRBJ1-1|17|TRBD1|few
CASSEDRGLTVNTEAFF
TGCGCCAGCAGTGAGGACAGGGGACTCACAGTGAACACTGAAGCTTTCTTT
>TRBV7-2|TRBJ2-5|13|NA|NA
CASSPGRKETQYF
TGTGCCAGCAGCCCCGGTAGAAAAGAGACCCAGTACTTC
>TRBV27|TRBJ1-2|16|NA|NA
CASTFSGGDANCGYTF
TGTGCCAGCACCTTTTCCGGCGGGGATGCTAACTGTGGCTACACCTTC
>TRBV7-9|TRBJ1-2|13|TRBD1|few
CASTPTGAIGYTF
TGTGCCAGCACCCCGACAGGGGCAATAGGCTACACCTTC
>TRBV24-1|TRBJ2-6|13|NA|NA
CATGVSGANVLTF
TGTGCCACCGGGGTGAGTGGGGCCAACGTCCTGACTTTC
>TRBV5-4|TRBJ1-3|13|NA|many
CASSVRSGNTIYF
TGTGCCAGCAGCGTGAGATCTGGAAACACCATATATTTT
>TRBV7-2|TRBJ1-5|15|TRBD1|many
CASSHGTGGDQPQHF
TGTGCCAGCAGCCACGGGACAGGGGGTGATCAGCCCCAGCATTTT
>TRBV5-1|TRBJ2-7|16|TRBD1|NA
CASSPTPGQGSYEQYF
TGTGCCAGCAGCCCGACGCCGGGACAGGGGTCCTACGAGCAGTACTTC
>TRBV10-3|TRBJ1-5|13|NA|NA
CAISSNSNQPQHF
TGTGCCATCAGTAGCAATAGCAATCAGCCCCAGCATTTT
>TRBV2|TRBJ1-5|16|NA|NA
CACSASRASNSQPQHF
TGTGCCTGCAGTGCAAGCCGGGCCTCAAACAGCCAGCCCCAGCATTTT
>TRBV20-1|TRBJ2-7|11|TRBD2|NA
CSALAAYEQYF
TGCAGTGCCCTAGCGGCCTACGAGCAGTACTTC
>TRBV7-6|TRBJ1-6|16|NA|many
CASSLGAGTVNSPLHF
TGTGCCAGCAGCTTAGGGGCCGGGACGGTAAATTCACCCCTCCACTTT
>TRBV29-1|TRBJ2-6|15|NA|many
CSVEDRANGANVLTF
TGCAGCGTTGAAGACAGGGCCAACGGGGCCAACGTCCTGACTTTC
>TRBV5-1|TRBJ2-5|15|TRBD2|many
CASSPGGGYQETQYF
TGCGCCAGCAGCCCTGGGGGAGGGTACCAAGAGACCCAGTACTTC
>TRBV20-1|TRBJ1-6|13|TRBD1|few
CSAQTGPNSPLHF
TGCAGTGCCCAGACAGGGCCCAATTCACCCCTCCACTTT
>TRBV2|TRBJ1-2|12|NA|many
CASSVANYGYTF
TGTGCCAGCAGTGTCGCTAACTATGGCTACACCTTC
>TRBV20-1|TRBJ2-7|14|TRBD1|NA
CSAREHRGLYEQYF
TGCAGTGCTAGAGAACACAGGGGGCTCTACGAGCAGTACTTC
>TRBV5-1|TRBJ2-7|14|TRBD1|many
CASSPVTGVDEQYF
TGCGCCAGCAGCCCAGTGACAGGGGTTGACGAGCAGTACTTC
>TRBV6-6|TRBJ2-7|17|TRBD2|many
CASSDGTSGRASYEQYF
TGTGCCAGCAGCGACGGGACTAGCGGGAGAGCAAGCTACGAGCAGTACTTC
>TRBV19|TRBJ1-1|12|NA|many
CASRRTGPEAFF
TGTGCCAGTAGACGCACAGGGCCTGAAGCTTTCTTT
>TRBV5-5|TRBJ1-6|16|TRBD1|NA
CASSLGTGAYNSPLHF
TGTGCCAGCAGCTTGGGGACAGGCGCATATAATTCACCCCTCCACTTT
>TRBV7-2|TRBJ1-5|13|NA|many
CASSLVEAGIVHF
TGTGCCAGCAGCTTAGTTGAGGCGGGCATCGTGCATTTT
>TRBV9|TRBJ1-3|16|NA|many
CASSTGGGLPGNTIYF
TGTGCCAGCAGCACAGGTGGGGGTTTGCCTGGAAACACCATATATTTT
>TRBV5-1|TRBJ2-2|15|NA|once
CASSSGTWNTGELSW
TGCGCCAGCAGCTCCGGGACTTGGAACACCGGGGAGCTGTCTTGG